One sample yielded the 15 T cell receptor beta chains listed below, sequenced in a study of preoperative IRX-2 immunotherapy in early breast cancer. Treatment here: preoperative locoregional IRX-2 cytokine immunotherapy. Method: immunoSEQ multiplex PCR; TCRdb's copy keeps in-frame clones and lacks some. The sample has around 43,000 clones, about 80% seen once; the top ten hold more than 0.9%. This sample comprised tumor tissue, obtained after IRX-2 immunotherapy. The receptors stem from a human donor with breast cancer.

This chain joins TRBV28 and TRBJ1-5; D is possibly TRBD1 (6 bases). Germline loops: CDR1 MDHEN, CDR2 SYDVKM. This CDR3 contains 13 residues. Between the trimmed V and J ends, which lost 11 bases and 5 bases, there was a span of 16 bases. The CDR3 bases are TGTGCCGGCGGGGGGCGCTGGGATCAGCCCCAGCATTTT. Protein product: CAGGGRWDQPQHF.

This rearrangement joins TRBV23-1 to TRBJ1-4; no clear D. TRBV23-1 is recorded as an ORF, its role being uncertain. CDR3 length: 13 amino acids. V dropped 6 bases and J dropped 8 bases, with 13 bases sitting between them. CDR3 DNA: TGCGCCAGCAGCTTGAACACAGACGAAAAACTGTTTTTT. Its protein product is CASSLNTDEKLFF.

This clone is labeled medium-sized. This chain joins TRBV6-8 and TRBJ1-2; perhaps TRBD1 as D (5 bases). V lost 5 bases and J 3 bases, leaving 16 bases between the germline ends. The germline gives CDR1 MNHGY, CDR2 SAAAGT. The CDR3 extends over 15 amino acids. The CDR3 region is CASSGQGVGDYGYTF. In DNA form, the CDR3 reads TGTGCCAGCAGTGGGCAGGGTGTAGGGGACTATGGCTACACCTTC.

J is TRBJ2-1 and V is TRBV5-1; 9 bases are shared with TRBD1. V dropped 4 bases and J dropped 6; count of bases not matched to a gene: 8. Germline V gene sequence: CDR1 SGHRS, CDR2 YFSETQ. This CDR3 contains 15 residues. The CDR3 sequence is CASSQPGQGSNEQFF. Here the CDR3 DNA reads TGCGCCAGCAGCCAGCCGGGACAGGGTTCCAATGAGCAGTTCTTC. Full variable domain (remainder filled in from reference TRBV5-1 and TRBJ2-1): KAGVTQTPRYLIKTRGQQVTLSCSPISGHRSVSWYQQTPGQGLQFLFEYFSETQRNKGNFPGRFSGRQFSNSRSEMNVSTLELGDSALYLCASSQPGQGSNEQFFGPGTRLTVL.

This clone appeared once. The chain links TRBV6-8 to TRBJ2-7; the D is unclear. V shed 6 bases and J shed 3 bases, with 12 bases lying between them. The CDR3 spans 13 residues. Looked up from germline, CDR1 is MNHGY and CDR2 is SAAAGT. The CDR3 DNA sequence: TGTGCCAGCAGAACCTTCACGGGCTACGAGCAGTACTTC. It yields the protein CASRTFTGYEQYF.

This clone was detected only a few times. V usage is TRBV6-8 and J usage is TRBJ1-5; D is unclear. The CDR3 contains 14 residues. Trimming took off 2 bases at V and 5 bases at J, with 10 bases between the two ends. In germline, CDR1 is MNHGY, CDR2 SAAAGT. Written as DNA, the CDR3 is TGTGCCAGCAGTTACGGCGGCGGTGATCAGCCCCAGCATTTT. It yields the protein CASSYGGGDQPQHF.

There are a few counts of this clone. The chain links TRBV5-1 to TRBJ2-7; 10 bases match TRBD2. V gave up 0 bases and J gave up 5 bases; unmatched junction bases: 11. The CDR3 spans 17 residues. From germline, CDR1 is SGHRS and CDR2 YFSETQ. DNA for the CDR3: TGCGCCAGCAGCTTGGTTGGGGTAAAACTAGCGGGGAACGAGCAGTACTTC. Its translation: CASSLVGVKLAGNEQYF.

The rearrangement links TRBV19 to TRBJ1-5; possibly TRBD1 for D (6 bases). The CDR3 contains 13 residues. CDR1 is LNHDA and CDR2 is SQIVND in the germline V gene (reference sequence). The V end was cut by 8 bases, the J end by 5 bases, with 13 bases between. This CDR3 reads CASSGGSHQPQHF. The CDR3 nucleotides read TGTGCCAGTTCCGGGGGCAGTCATCAGCCCCAGCATTTT. Full variable domain (rest looked up from reference TRBV19 and TRBJ1-5): DGGITQSPKYLFRKEGQNVTLSCEQNLNHDAMYWYRQDPGQGLRLIYYSQIVNDFQKGDIAEGYSVSREKKESFPLTVTSAQKNPTAFYLCASSGGSHQPQHFGDGTRLSIL.

CDR3 loop: CASSLQGAATNEKLFF. CDR3 coding DNA: TGTGCCAGCTCACTACAGGGGGCCGCAACTAATGAAAAACTGTTTTTT. The chain uses TRBV18 and TRBJ1-4; TRBD1 matches 9 bases. Germline trimming cut 4 bases from V and 0 bases from J; bases unmatched to any gene: 3. In germline, CDR1 is KGHSH, CDR2 LQKENI. The CDR3 covers 16 residues.

The chain combines TRBV5-1 with TRBJ2-7; TRBD1 matches 8 bases. The germline V gene has CDR1 SGHRS and CDR2 YFSETQ. Trimming removed 4 bases from V and 2 bases from J; junction bases left unmatched: 8. This CDR3 comprises 15 residues. CDR3 in DNA: TGCGCCAGCAGCCTCGGACAGGGCGGAACCTACGAGCAGTACTTC. Translation gives CASSLGQGGTYEQYF.

The V call is TRBV19, the J call TRBJ1-1; 8 bases align to TRBD1. V shed 6 bases, J shed 7 bases, and the junction held 13 bases outside the gene matches. This CDR3 has 15 amino acids. CDR1 LNHDA and CDR2 SQIVND come from the germline V gene (reference sequence). CDR3 amino acids: CASSSPGQVDGEAFF. CDR3 DNA sequence: TGTGCCAGTAGCTCACCGGGACAGGTCGACGGTGAAGCTTTCTTT.

V and J are TRBV5-1 and TRBJ2-3; 9 bases agree with TRBD2. Germline V gives CDR1 SGHRS, CDR2 YFSETQ. The CDR3 is 17 residues long. V shed 4 bases and J 3 bases; nucleotides not matched to a gene: 12. This CDR3 is CASSPLVAGAITDTQYF. The CDR3 bases are TGCGCCAGCAGCCCCCTGGTAGCGGGGGCGATAACAGATACGCAGTATTTT.

The chain is built from TRBV6-9 and TRBJ1-1; D might be TRBD1 (6 bases). The CDR3 length is 13 residues. CDR1 and CDR2 (germline): MNHGY, SVAAGI. Trimming shortened V by 6 bases and J by 10 bases, and 18 bases separated the two germline ends. This chain's CDR3 is CASRPFQGLGAFF. CDR3 sequence (DNA): TGTGCCAGCAGGCCATTTCAGGGGTTGGGAGCTTTCTTT.

The J gene is TRBJ2-7, the V gene TRBV5-1; D might be TRBD1 (6 bases). V lost 1 base and J 7 bases, leaving 15 bases between the germline ends. Germline lookup yields CDR1 SGHRS and CDR2 YFSETQ. This CDR3 comprises 14 residues. The CDR3 reads CASSLKGVSGEQYF. In DNA form, the CDR3 reads TGCGCCAGCAGCTTGAAGGGGGTCTCCGGGGAGCAGTACTTC.

The chain employs TRBV14 and TRBJ1-1; D is undetermined. Germline V gene data show CDR1 as SGHDN and CDR2 as FVKESK. The ends were cut back, 1 base at V and 5 bases at J, with 8 bases in the middle. The CDR3 extends over 13 amino acids. CDR3 residues: CASSQGLDTEAFF. The CDR3 region has the DNA TGTGCCAGCAGCCAAGGCCTCGATACTGAAGCTTTCTTT.